The clone carrying this T cell receptor (beta chain) was counted between two and nine times. Its antigen is still unknown. This sample is drawn from a study of CD8 T cells in ankylosing spondylitis. Study-level results: A TCR beta motif made of roughly eight highly homologous variants seemed typical of ankylosing spondylitis blood.

TCRdb reanalysed the 5' RACE reads using MiXCR and keeps one entry per CDR3 protein. The repertoire holds roughly 700,000 distinct CDR3 sequences, 19% seen once, with under 20% in the top ten. The CDR3 sequence is 16 residues long. V lost 6 bases to trimming and J lost 2 bases; unmatched junction nucleotides: 11. This clonotype originated in a male donor with ankylosing spondylitis. The chain couples TRBV12-3 or TRBV12-4 to TRBJ2-3; 7 nucleotides match TRBD1. Specimen: blood, either unsorted or a sorted T cell fraction (not recorded which). In nucleotides, the CDR3 is TGTGCCAGCAGCCCTCGACAGGGAATCGCCACAGATACGCAGTATTTT. Its protein product is CASSPRQGIATDTQYF.